This T cell receptor beta chain was sequenced for a study of T cell responses to AZD1222 COVID-19 vaccine. Study-wide results and caveats: Samples come after the peak T cell response, not at day 14.

Repertoires were generated with immunoSEQ multiplex PCR, while TCRdb's copy carries only in-frame clones and drops some. The sample lists some 110,000 clones, about 82% occurring once. A note on this clone: Its cognate antigen is unknown.

Both about-4-week and about-12-week second-dose recipients were combined. Losses at the gene ends were 4 bases for V and 1 base for J; bases not matched to a gene: 5. There are 16 residues in the CDR3. The germline V gene encodes CDR1 SGDLS and CDR2 YYNGEE. The chain recombines TRBV9 with TRBJ2-2; TRBD1 matches 9 bases. The specimen was peripheral blood, collected 28 days after the second AZD1222 dose. The origin of this receptor is an adult who received the AZD1222 COVID-19 vaccine. CDR3 in amino acids: CASSRTGARNTGELFF. In DNA form, the CDR3 reads TGTGCCAGCAGCCGGACAGGGGCCCGGAACACCGGGGAGCTGTTTTTT.